Presented here are 8 T cell receptor beta chains from one specimen sequenced in a study of T-cell memory formation after mild COVID-19. TCRdb reanalysed the 5' RACE reads using MiXCR and keeps one entry per CDR3 protein. Of about 82,000 distinct CDR3 sequences in the sample, more than 10% were seen once. Material for sequencing was PBMCs or a T cell subset sorted from them (not recorded which). Source of these receptors: a man younger than 35 who had mild COVID-19 (a few samples of this study predate the infection). Cell type and time point are not known.

The rearrangement links TRBV5-1 to TRBJ2-7, with D maybe TRBD1 (5 bases). The germline V and J ends were trimmed by 5 bases and 0 bases, with 12 bases remaining between them. Germline V gene data show CDR1 as SGHRS and CDR2 as YFSETQ. This CDR3 comprises 14 residues. The CDR3 DNA sequence: TGCGCCAGCAGAACAGGCCTAGACTCCTACGAGCAGTACTTC. Protein sequence: CASRTGLDSYEQYF. The complete variable domain, with remaining parts taken from reference TRBV5-1 and TRBJ2-7, reads KAGVTQTPRYLIKTRGQQVTLSCSPISGHRSVSWYQQTPGQGLQFLFEYFSETQRNKGNFPGRFSGRQFSNSRSEMNVSTLELGDSALYLCASRTGLDSYEQYFGPGTRLTVT.

This rearrangement joins TRBV5-1 to TRBJ2-5; D unresolved. The CDR3 runs to 11 residues. The V end was cut by 4 bases, the J end by 3 bases, with 4 bases between. Germline V lookup: CDR1 SGHRS, CDR2 YFSETQ. The CDR3 here is CASSGEETQYF. CDR3 nucleotide sequence: TGCGCCAGCAGCGGCGAAGAGACCCAGTACTTC.

This clonotype was counted between two and nine times. The chain has TRBV4-2 and TRBJ1-1, with D possibly being TRBD1 (6 bases). The V and J ends lost 4 bases and 11 bases respectively, with 14 bases between them. Germline values: CDR1 LGHNA, CDR2 YNFKEQ. The CDR3 covers 12 residues. The CDR3 sequence is CASSPNTGRAFF. CDR3 coding DNA: TGTGCCAGCAGCCCTAATACAGGGAGGGCTTTCTTT.

This chain connects TRBV4-3 to TRBJ1-1, with unresolved D. The length of the CDR3 is 12 residues. Germline V gene sequence: CDR1 LGHNA, CDR2 YSLEER. The ends were cut back, 3 bases at V and 8 bases at J, with 10 bases in the middle. CDR3 bases: TGCGCCAGCAGCCAGCGGACGGGCGAAGCTTTCTTT. Translation: CASSQRTGEAFF.

This clonotype was observed a handful of times. The chain recombines TRBV7-6 with TRBJ2-1; TRBD2 aligns across 7 bases. The CDR3 runs to 14 residues. CDR1 is SGHVS and CDR2 is FNYEAQ in the germline V gene. Trimming removed 4 bases from V and 7 bases from J; junction bases left unmatched: 7. CDR3 residues: CASSSGPGGNEQFF. In DNA, the CDR3 is TGTGCCAGCAGCTCGGGACCGGGGGGTAATGAGCAGTTCTTC.

This clonotype was seen a few times. This chain connects TRBV5-4 to TRBJ2-1; 8 bases align to TRBD2. Germline V CDR1 and CDR2: SGHNT, YYREEE (reference sequence). V lost 0 bases to trimming and J lost 8 bases; unmatched junction nucleotides: 7. The CDR3 runs to 15 residues. CDR3 bases: TGTGCCAGCAGCTTGGAGGTCGGGGGGGCGGATGAGCAGTTCTTC. Encoded protein: CASSLEVGGADEQFF.

About this clonotype itself: One junction end disagrees with the germline gene, perhaps due to a read error. The chain joins TRBV24-1 to TRBJ1-5; tentatively, D is TRBD1 (5 bases). Germline CDR1 is KGHDR and CDR2 is SFDVKD. There are 10 residues in the CDR3. The CDR3 DNA reads as TGTGCCACCATGGGGCAGCCACAGCATTTT. The encoded protein is CATMGQPQHF.

This clonotype has only a few counts. The chain carries TRBV6-2 or TRBV6-3 and TRBJ2-7, with 8 bases that match TRBD1. This CDR3 contains 16 residues. CDR1 MNHEY and CDR2 SVGEGT come from the germline V gene. V lost 4 bases and J lost 2; bases outside the gene matches: 10. CDR3 sequence (DNA): TGTGCCAGCAGTTTTGAAATCCGACAGGGGCCCTACGAGCAGTACTTC. It specifies CASSFEIRQGPYEQYF.